This T cell receptor (beta chain) originates from a study of blood T cell repertoires in COVID-19. Study at large: Both acute and convalescent COVID-19 samples were obtained from the United States, Italy and Spain.

Original methodology: By means of reference gene primer amplification, nucleated cell counts were estimated. Data came from immunoSEQ multiplex PCR; TCRdb stores just in-frame clones and leaves some out. V and J calls and clone size are copied from that table; D and trimming were computed from the DNA. The table records fewer than 300,000 clones, 85% to 90% of them present only once. This CDR3 spans 18 amino acids. CDR1 is SGHTA, CDR2 FQGNSA, per germline. With 4 bases clipped from V and 4 bases from J, the junction kept 15 bases outside the gene matches. This rearrangement joins TRBV7-2 to TRBJ2-2; TRBD2 matches 7 bases. The receptor was isolated from a human donor in a cohort sampled during active COVID-19. Sequencing used peripheral blood. The CDR3 region is CASSSLGGGRIITGELFF. The CDR3 DNA reads TGTGCCAGCAGCTCCTTGGGGGGAGGGCGGATTATCACCGGGGAGCTGTTTTTT.